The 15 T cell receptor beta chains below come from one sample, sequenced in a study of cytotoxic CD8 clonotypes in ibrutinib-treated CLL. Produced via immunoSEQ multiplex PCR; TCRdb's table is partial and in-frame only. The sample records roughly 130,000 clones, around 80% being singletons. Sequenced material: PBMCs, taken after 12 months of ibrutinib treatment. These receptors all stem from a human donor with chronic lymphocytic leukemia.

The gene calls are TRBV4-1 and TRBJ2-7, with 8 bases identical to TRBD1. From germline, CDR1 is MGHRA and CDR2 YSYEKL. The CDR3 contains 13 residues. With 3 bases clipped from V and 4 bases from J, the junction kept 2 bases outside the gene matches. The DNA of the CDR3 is TGCGCCAGCAGCCAGGACAGGGTTTACGAGCAGTACTTC. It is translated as CASSQDRVYEQYF.

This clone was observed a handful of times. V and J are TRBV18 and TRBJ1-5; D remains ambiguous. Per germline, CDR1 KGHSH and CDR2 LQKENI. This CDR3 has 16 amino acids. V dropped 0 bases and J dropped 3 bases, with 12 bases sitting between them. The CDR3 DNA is TGTGCCAGCTCACCACCCAGCGGAGGGAACAATCAGCCCCAGCATTTT. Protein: CASSPPSGGNNQPQHF.

CDR3 DNA sequence: TGTGCCAGCAGCGGGCACATTGCAACTAATGAAAAACTGTTTTTT. This gives the protein CASSGHIATNEKLFF. The rearrangement uses TRBV7-2 and TRBJ1-4; the D is unclear. The V gene's germline CDR1 is SGHTA and CDR2 FQGNSA. V was cut by 5 bases and J by 0 bases, with 10 bases left in between. This CDR3 region has 15 residues.

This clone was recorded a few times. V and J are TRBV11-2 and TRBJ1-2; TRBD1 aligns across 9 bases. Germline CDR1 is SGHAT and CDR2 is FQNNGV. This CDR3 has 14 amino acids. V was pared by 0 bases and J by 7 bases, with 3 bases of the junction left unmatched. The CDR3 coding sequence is TGTGCCAGCAGCTTAGAAGGACAGGGGTCTGGCTACACCTTC. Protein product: CASSLEGQGSGYTF.

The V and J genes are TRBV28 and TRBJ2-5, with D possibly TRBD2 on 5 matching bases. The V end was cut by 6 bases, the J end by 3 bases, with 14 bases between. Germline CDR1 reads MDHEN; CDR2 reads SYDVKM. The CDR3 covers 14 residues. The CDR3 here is CASREVLREETQYF. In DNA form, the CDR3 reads TGTGCCAGCAGGGAGGTCCTGAGGGAAGAGACCCAGTACTTC. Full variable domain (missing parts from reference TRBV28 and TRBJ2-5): DVKVTQSSRYLVKRTGEKVFLECVQDMDHENMFWYRQDPGLGLRLIYFSYDVKMKEKGDIPEGYSVSREKKERFSLILESASTNQTSMYLCASREVLREETQYFGPGTRLLVL.

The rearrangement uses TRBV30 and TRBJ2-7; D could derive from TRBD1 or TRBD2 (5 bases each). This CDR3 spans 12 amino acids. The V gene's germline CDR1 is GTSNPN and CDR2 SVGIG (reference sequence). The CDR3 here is CASSGGTYEQYF. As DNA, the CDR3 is TGTGCATCTAGTGGGGGAACCTACGAGCAGTACTTC.

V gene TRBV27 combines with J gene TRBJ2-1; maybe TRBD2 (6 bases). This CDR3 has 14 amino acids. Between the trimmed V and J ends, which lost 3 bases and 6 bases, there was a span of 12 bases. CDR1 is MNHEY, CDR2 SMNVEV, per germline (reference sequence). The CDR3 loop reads CASSFGTGRNEQFF. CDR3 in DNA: TGTGCCAGCAGTTTCGGGACTGGGCGCAATGAGCAGTTCTTC.

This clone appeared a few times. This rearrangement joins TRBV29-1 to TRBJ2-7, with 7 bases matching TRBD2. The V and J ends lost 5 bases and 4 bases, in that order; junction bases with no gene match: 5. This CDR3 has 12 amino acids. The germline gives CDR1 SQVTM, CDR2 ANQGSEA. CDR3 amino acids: CSVQTSRYEQYF. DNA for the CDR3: TGCAGCGTTCAGACTAGCAGGTACGAGCAGTACTTC.

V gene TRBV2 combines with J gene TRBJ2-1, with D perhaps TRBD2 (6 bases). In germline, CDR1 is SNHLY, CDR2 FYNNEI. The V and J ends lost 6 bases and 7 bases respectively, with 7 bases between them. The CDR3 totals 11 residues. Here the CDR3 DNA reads TGTGCCAGCAGGACTAGGAATGAGCAGTTCTTC. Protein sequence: CASRTRNEQFF.

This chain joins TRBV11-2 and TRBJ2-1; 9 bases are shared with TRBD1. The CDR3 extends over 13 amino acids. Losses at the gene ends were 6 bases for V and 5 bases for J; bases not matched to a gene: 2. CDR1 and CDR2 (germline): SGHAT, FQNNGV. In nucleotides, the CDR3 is TGTGCCAGCAGTCGGGACAGGGACAATGAGCAGTTCTTC. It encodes CASSRDRDNEQFF.

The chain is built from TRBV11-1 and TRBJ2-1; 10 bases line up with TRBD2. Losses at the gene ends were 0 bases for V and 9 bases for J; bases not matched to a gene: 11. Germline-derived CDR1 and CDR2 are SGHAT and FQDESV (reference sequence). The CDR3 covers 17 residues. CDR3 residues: CASSLAWASGRSGEQFF. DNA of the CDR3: TGTGCCAGCAGCTTAGCGTGGGCTAGCGGGAGATCCGGTGAGCAGTTCTTC.

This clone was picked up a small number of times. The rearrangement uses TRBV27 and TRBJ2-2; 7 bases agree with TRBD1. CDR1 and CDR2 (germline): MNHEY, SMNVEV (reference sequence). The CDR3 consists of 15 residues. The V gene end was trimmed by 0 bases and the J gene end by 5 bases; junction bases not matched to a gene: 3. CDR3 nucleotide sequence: TGTGCCAGCAGTTTATCCGGGACAGAGACCGGGGAGCTGTTTTTT. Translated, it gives CASSLSGTETGELFF.

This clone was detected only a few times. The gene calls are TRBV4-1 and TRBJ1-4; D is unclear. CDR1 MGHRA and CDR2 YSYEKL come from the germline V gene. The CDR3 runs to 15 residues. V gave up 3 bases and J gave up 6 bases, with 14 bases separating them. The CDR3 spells CASSHSGDTDEKLFF. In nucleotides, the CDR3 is TGCGCCAGCAGCCATTCGGGAGACACGGATGAAAAACTGTTTTTT.

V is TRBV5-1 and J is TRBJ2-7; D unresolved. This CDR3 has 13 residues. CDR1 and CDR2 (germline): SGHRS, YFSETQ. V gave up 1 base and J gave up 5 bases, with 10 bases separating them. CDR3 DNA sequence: TGCGCCAGCAGCTTGCAAGGGTTCGACGAGCAGTACTTC. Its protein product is CASSLQGFDEQYF.

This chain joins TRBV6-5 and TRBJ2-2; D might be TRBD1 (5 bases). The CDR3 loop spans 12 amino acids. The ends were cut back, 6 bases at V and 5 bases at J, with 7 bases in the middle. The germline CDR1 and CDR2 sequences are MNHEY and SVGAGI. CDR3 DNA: TGTGCCAGCAGATACAGGACCGGGGAGCTGTTTTTT. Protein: CASRYRTGELFF.